This is a list of T cell receptor beta chains from one sample in a study of control samples from healthy donors and cancer patients. TCRdb's copy holds only in-frame clones and misses some; the assay was immunoSEQ multiplex PCR. The profile shows 120,000 to 150,000 clones, 80% to 95% of them singletons. The sample was blood. These receptors originate from a man aged 25 to 45 in good health. Both conserved end residues are part of each CDR3.

V gene,CDR3 protein
TRBV6-5,CASLGGYEQYF
TRBV18,CASSPPGPGVTYNEQFF
TRBV11-3,CASSLRRGSGSTEAFF
TRBV27,CASSLYPDYGYTF
TRBV5-1,CASSLYPTGRMTLNEKLFF
TRBV28,CASSLPTSLRGKYGYTF
TRBV11-2,CASSLGTGYTGELFF
TRBV30,CAWSSPGQSNEKLFF
TRBV9,CASSVGDNYNSPLHF
TRBV7-3,CASSLTTGQGVGIDGYTF
TRBV9,CASSVGSGGYEQYF
TRBV12-3/TRBV12-4,CASSRGSYEQYF
TRBV5-1,CASSLHPSSGGGDTQYF
TRBV18,CASSPGASYEQYF
TRBV7-2,CASSLEGHPIYEQYF
TRBV29-1,CSVEDREIAFF
TRBV12-3/TRBV12-4,CASSLNGNTEAFF
TRBV19,CASTDGTGISQPQHF
TRBV5-5,CASSLGTPYEQYF
TRBV14,CASSRLETSGNTIYF
TRBV18,CASSDDSPDSPLHF
TRBV10-3,CAISDRDRGHYEQYF
TRBV5-1,CASSLRRSGTEAFF
TRBV2,CASSREAANYGYTF
TRBV7-8,CASSPRLESYGYTF
TRBV30,CAWSSRAEDNYGYTF
TRBV28,CASSLPSGYTF
TRBV30,CAWSRGGTEAFF
TRBV12-5,CASGQTPKQGADSNQPQHF
TRBV7-2,CASSFSTDTQYF
TRBV5-4,CASSLAGDPGELFF
TRBV12-3/TRBV12-4,CASSLGGNTEAFF
TRBV6-5,CASRDNNEKLFF
TRBV2,CASSVEQGAPYGYTF
TRBV27,CASSFGADYEQYF
TRBV7-7,CASSPGLAGAGYNEQFF
TRBV27,CASSHRPQGYEQYF
TRBV11-3,CASSSRGGMNQPQHF
TRBV5-1,CASSAGGGGNTIYF
TRBV12-3/TRBV12-4,CASSFGGTDTQYF
TRBV21-1,CASCSGRLNQPQHF
TRBV3-1/TRBV3-2,CASSQGGAEYHYEQYF
TRBV6-1,CASSGIGTSSPYNEQFF
TRBV27,CASTSVAARKETQYF
TRBV15,CATSRGEREDGYTF
TRBV19,CASSTTGANEQYF
TRBV5-1,CASSLPGGQYNEQFF
TRBV28,CATHTSREVTDTQYF
TRBV5-1,CASSPGQGAVNIQYF
TRBV28,CASSSRTGDTEQYF
TRBV27,CASSLRQGNQPQHF
TRBV29-1,CSVQEDLSGNTIYF
TRBV6-5,CASSRRLAGEQFF
TRBV12-3/TRBV12-4,CASSTTRDQPQHF